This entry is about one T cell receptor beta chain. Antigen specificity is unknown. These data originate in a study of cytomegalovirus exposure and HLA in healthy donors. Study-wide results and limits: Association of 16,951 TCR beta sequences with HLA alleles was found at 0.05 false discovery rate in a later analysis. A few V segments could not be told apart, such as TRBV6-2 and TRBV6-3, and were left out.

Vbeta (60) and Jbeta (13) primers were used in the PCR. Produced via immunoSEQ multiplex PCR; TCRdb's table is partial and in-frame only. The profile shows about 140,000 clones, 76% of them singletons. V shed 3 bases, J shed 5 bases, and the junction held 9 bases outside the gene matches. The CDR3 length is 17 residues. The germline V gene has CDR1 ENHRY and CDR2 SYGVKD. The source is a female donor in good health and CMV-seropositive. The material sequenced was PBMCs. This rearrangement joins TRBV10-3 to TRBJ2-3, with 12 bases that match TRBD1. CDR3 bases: TGTGCCATCAGTGATACCGGGACAGGGGGCCGTAGAGATACGCAGTATTTT. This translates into CAISDTGTGGRRDTQYF.